These 4 T cell receptor beta chains came from one sample sequenced in a study of blood T cell repertoires in COVID-19. TCRdb's copy holds only in-frame clones and misses some; the assay was immunoSEQ multiplex PCR. The sample includes 100,000 to 150,000 clones, about nine tenths of them seen just once. Sample: peripheral blood. Every receptor here comes from a man aged 60 to 75 with COVID-19, enrolled during active disease.

V is TRBV7-9 and J is TRBJ2-3, with 12 bases lining up with TRBD2. Germline CDR1 is SEHNR and CDR2 is FQNEAQ (reference sequence). V was pared by 5 bases and J by 1 base, with 1 base of the junction left unmatched. CDR3 length: 15 residues. In DNA form, the CDR3 reads TGTGCCAGCAGCCCTAGCGGGAGGGGCACAGATACGCAGTATTTT. It yields the protein CASSPSGRGTDTQYF.

The V call is TRBV7-9, the J call TRBJ2-7, with 7 bases fitting TRBD1. V shed 5 bases and J 6 bases; nucleotides not matched to a gene: 13. The CDR3 totals 15 residues. Germline V lookup: CDR1 SEHNR, CDR2 FQNEAQ (reference sequence). The CDR3 nucleotides are TGTGCCAGCAGCCGCCGGGACAGACCCTTTGTCGAGCAGTACTTC. Translation gives CASSRRDRPFVEQYF.

The rearrangement joins TRBV12-3 or TRBV12-4 to TRBJ1-2, with D possibly matching TRBD1 (6 bases). The CDR3 contains 13 residues. V lost 5 bases and J 4 bases, leaving 11 bases between the germline ends. For the CDR3, the DNA is TGTGCCAGCAGTCACAGGGTTTTCTATGGCTACACCTTC. Residues: CASSHRVFYGYTF.

The J gene is TRBJ2-5, the V gene TRBV20-1; D ambiguous. The CDR3 covers 10 residues. The V end lost 6 bases, the J end lost 3 bases, and 5 bases lay between the germline ends. CDR1 and CDR2 (germline): DFQATT, SNEGSKA (reference sequence). CDR3 in amino acids: CSASKETQYF. The DNA for the CDR3 is TGCAGTGCGAGCAAAGAGACCCAGTACTTC.